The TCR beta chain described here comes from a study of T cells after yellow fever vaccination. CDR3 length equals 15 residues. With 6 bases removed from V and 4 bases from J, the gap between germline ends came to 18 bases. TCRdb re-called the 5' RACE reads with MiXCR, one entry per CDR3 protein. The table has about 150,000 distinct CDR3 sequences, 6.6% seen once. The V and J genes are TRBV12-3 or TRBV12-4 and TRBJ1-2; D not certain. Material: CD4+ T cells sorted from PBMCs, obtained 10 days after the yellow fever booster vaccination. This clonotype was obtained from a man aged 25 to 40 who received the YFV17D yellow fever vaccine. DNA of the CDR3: TGTGCCAGCAGGCCCCAAATTGGGTTCGGCTATGGCTACACCTTC. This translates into CASRPQIGFGYGYTF.